Sequencing of this TCR beta chain was carried out in a study of T cells in Graves' hyperthyroidism and ophthalmopathy. Study-level findings and limits: Clonotypes that were expanded in thyroid above 0.001 mostly appeared in blood too.

The CDR3 length is 15 residues. Trimming took 7 bases from V and 5 from J; bases not matched to a gene: 7. Germline CDR1 reads SGHRS; CDR2 reads YFSETQ. The sample holds many counts of this clonotype. The antigen remains unidentified. TCR beta CDR3 region amplification was performed from RNA transcripts. During a first-round RT-PCR of the TCR CDR3, the HTBI primer set was used. TCRdb analysed the multiplex PCR reads with MiXCR anew, one entry per CDR3 protein. This table has 400,000 to 550,000 distinct CDR3 sequences, approximately 14% appearing once. Uncontrolled infections, other autoimmune diseases, pregnancy or lactation led to exclusion of patients.

The source material was blood. The V call is TRBV5-1, the J call TRBJ2-3; 13 bases line up with TRBD2. The receptor comes from a woman under 30 with Graves' hyperthyroidism. This chain's CDR3 is CASVPGLAGLDTQYF. In nucleotides, the CDR3 is TGCGCCAGCGTCCCGGGACTAGCGGGATTAGATACGCAGTATTTT.